The 12 T cell receptor beta chains below were found in one sample sequenced in a study of blood T cells in healthy people across ages. Through a sample-barcoded 5' primer and a J-beta primer mix, a second PCR was run for roughly 6 to 11 cycles. TCRdb reanalysed the 5' RACE reads using MiXCR and keeps one entry per CDR3 protein. The sample has about 800,000 distinct CDR3 sequences; roughly 25% are singletons. Another study also made use of these data, one on T cells of mothers and their children.

The sequenced sample was blood. The receptors stem from a boy aged 5 to 17 in good health.

The sample holds a few counts of this clonotype. Here the CDR3 DNA reads TGCGCCAGCAGCACCGGGACAGGGTCTGAGCAGTACTTC. It translates to CASSTGTGSEQYF. The chain joins TRBV5-1 to TRBJ2-7, with 9 bases fitting TRBD1. The trim removed 4 bases at V and 7 bases at J, leaving 6 bases unmatched. Germline-derived CDR1 and CDR2 are SGHRS and YFSETQ. This CDR3 contains 13 residues.

The chain carries TRBV20-1 and TRBJ1-1; tentatively, D is TRBD1 (6 bases). V lost 6 bases and J lost 3, with 17 bases in between. Germline CDR1 DFQATT, CDR2 SNEGSKA (reference sequence). The CDR3 extends over 14 amino acids. The CDR3, as DNA: TGCAGTGCCCTGCGGCGGGGGCTTGACACTGAAGCTTTCTTT. It yields the protein CSALRRGLDTEAFF.

This clonotype came up a few times. The V gene is TRBV28, the J gene TRBJ2-7; no clear D gene. V lost 4 bases and J 0 bases, leaving 16 bases between the germline ends. From germline, CDR1 is MDHEN and CDR2 SYDVKM. The CDR3 length is 16 residues. The CDR3 bases are TGTGCCAGCAGTTCCCCCTCAGCAGGTCTCTCCTACGAGCAGTACTTC. Its translation: CASSSPSAGLSYEQYF. Full variable domain (remainder filled in from reference TRBV28 and TRBJ2-7): DVKVTQSSRYLVKRTGEKVFLECVQDMDHENMFWYRQDPGLGLRLIYFSYDVKMKEKGDIPEGYSVSREKKERFSLILESASTNQTSMYLCASSSPSAGLSYEQYFGPGTRLTVT.

This clonotype was picked up a small number of times. This chain joins TRBV11-1 and TRBJ2-5, with 13 bases that match TRBD2. The J call could be wrong; TRBJ2-1 is a better fit for the DNA end. This CDR3 region has 17 residues. Per germline, CDR1 SGHAT and CDR2 FQDESV (reference sequence). The CDR3 DNA is TGTGCCAGCAGCTTAGTTGGGGGACTAGCGGGGTTCGATGAGCAGTTCTTC. Amino acid sequence: CASSLVGGLAGFDEQFF.

The CDR3 DNA is TGCAGCGTTACCGGGACAGGCTACTCGAACACTGAAGCTTTCTTT. Translated: CSVTGTGYSNTEAFF. The chain combines TRBV29-1 with TRBJ1-1, with 8 bases identical to TRBD1. The V gene's germline CDR1 is SQVTM and CDR2 ANQGSEA. The CDR3 has 15 amino acids. V dropped 5 bases and J dropped 1; count of bases not matched to a gene: 9.

This clonotype was detected many times. The V and J genes are TRBV5-6 and TRBJ2-3; D is undetermined. Germline assignment: CDR1 SGHDT and CDR2 YYEEEE. This CDR3 has 12 amino acids. Trimming cost V 2 bases and J 4 bases, with 5 bases left between them. CDR3 sequence reads: CASSFSSDTQYF. For the CDR3, the DNA is TGTGCCAGCAGCTTCAGCTCAGATACGCAGTATTTT.

This clonotype was recorded a few times. The rearrangement links TRBV25-1 to TRBJ1-1, with a tentative D call TRBD1 (5 bases). The CDR3 covers 15 residues. Germline values: CDR1 MGHDK, CDR2 SYGVNS. Trimming took 7 bases from V and 8 from J, leaving 23 bases between them. The CDR3 coding sequence is TGTGCCAGCATTGGGTCGGCTGGGGGGAGGTCAGAAGCTTTCTTT. Amino acid sequence: CASIGSAGGRSEAFF.

The chain has TRBV18 and TRBJ1-5, with D unclear. Germline CDR1 reads KGHSH; CDR2 reads LQKENI. V was trimmed by 4 bases and J by 8 bases, leaving 18 bases between them. CDR3 length equals 15 residues. CDR3 nucleotides: TGTGCCAGCTCACACGAGCAGGCCTCTAGGGAGCCCCAGCATTTT. Residues: CASSHEQASREPQHF.

The V call is TRBV7-9, the J call TRBJ1-2; 7 bases align to TRBD1. The V gene's germline CDR1 is SEHNR and CDR2 FQNEAQ (reference sequence). The J segment lost 6 bases and the V segment lost 3 bases, leaving 7 bases of the junction unmatched. This CDR3 contains 14 residues. In nucleotides, the CDR3 is TGTGCCAGCAGCTTTTCCGGGACAGTCGATGGCTACACCTTC. Its translation is CASSFSGTVDGYTF.

The J gene is TRBJ1-6, the V gene TRBV7-2, with a possible D match to TRBD1 (5 bases). V shed 4 bases and J shed 7 bases, with 14 bases lying between them. This CDR3 spans 15 amino acids. Per germline, CDR1 SGHTA and CDR2 FQGNSA. DNA of the CDR3: TGTGCCAGCAGCTCGACCGGGACGGAGAATTCACCCCTCCACTTT. Amino acids: CASSSTGTENSPLHF.

This clonotype was seen a few times. This chain uses TRBV2 with TRBJ1-6; no clear D. The CDR3 sequence is 13 residues long. Looked up from germline, CDR1 is SNHLY and CDR2 is FYNNEI. The V end lost 3 bases, the J end lost 6 bases, and 6 bases lay between the germline ends. The CDR3 sequence is CASSDDFNSPLHF. The CDR3 nucleotides are TGTGCCAGCAGTGACGATTTTAATTCACCCCTCCACTTT.

This clonotype was observed once. The gene calls are TRBV6-1 and TRBJ2-7; 7 positions agree with TRBD1. The CDR3 consists of 14 residues. Losses at the gene ends were 7 bases for V and 8 bases for J; bases not matched to a gene: 14. Germline values: CDR1 MNHNS, CDR2 SASEGT. CDR3 DNA sequence: TGTGCCAGCATTACCCTGACAGGGACCTGGAAGCAGTACTTC. The encoded protein is CASITLTGTWKQYF.